This T cell receptor (beta chain) was recorded in a study of T-cell reconstitution after alpha-beta-depleted transplantation in children. General study findings and limits: There were reportedly several hundred expanded graft clones from which alpha-beta T cells came about two months after transplant. Recipient T cells and thymic progenitors that survived were the source of the high TCRbeta diversity seen at day 60 in some patients. T cells produced anew were the main source of T-cell counts and diversity one year after transplant.

A library of TCRbeta sequences, prepared with unique molecular identifiers, was generated. MiXCR, applied by TCRdb to the PCR reads, yields one record per CDR3 protein. This sample carries more than 200,000 distinct CDR3 sequences, around 25% of them seen once, and the ten largest clones take 2.6%. With respect to this clonotype: Its antigen is still unknown.

The source material was PBMCs, sampled before TCRalphabeta/CD19-depleted stem cell transplant. The receptor comes from a girl aged 2-10 years with Fanconi anemia, due to receive a stem cell transplant.

The CDR3 DNA is TGTGCCAGCAGTTTAGCAGGGACATACAATTACGAGCAGTACTTC. Protein product: CASSLAGTYNYEQYF. This chain links TRBV12-3 or TRBV12-4 with TRBJ2-7, with TRBD1 as a possible D gene (6 bases). The CDR3 has 15 residues. V lost 0 bases to trimming and J lost 4 bases, with 13 bases between them.